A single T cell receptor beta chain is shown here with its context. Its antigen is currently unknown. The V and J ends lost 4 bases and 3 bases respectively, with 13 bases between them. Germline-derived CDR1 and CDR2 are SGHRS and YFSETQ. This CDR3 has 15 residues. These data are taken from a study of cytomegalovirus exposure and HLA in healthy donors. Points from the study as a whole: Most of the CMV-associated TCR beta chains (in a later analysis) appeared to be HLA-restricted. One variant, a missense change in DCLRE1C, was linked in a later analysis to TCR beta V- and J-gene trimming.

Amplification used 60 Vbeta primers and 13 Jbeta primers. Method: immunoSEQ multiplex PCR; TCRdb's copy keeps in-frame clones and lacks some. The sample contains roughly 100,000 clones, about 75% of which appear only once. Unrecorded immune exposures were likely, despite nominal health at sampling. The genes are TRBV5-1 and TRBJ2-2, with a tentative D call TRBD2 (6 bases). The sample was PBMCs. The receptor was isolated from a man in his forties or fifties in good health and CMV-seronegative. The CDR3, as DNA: TGCGCCAGCAGCCTACCCGGGACTCACACCGGGGAGCTGTTTTTT. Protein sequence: CASSLPGTHTGELFF.